This TCR beta chain was identified during a study of low-dose radiotherapy and immunotherapy resistance in tumors. The CDR3 spans 15 residues. Germline V CDR1 and CDR2: SEHNR, FQNEAQ (reference sequence). The V gene lost 3 bases and the J gene lost 1 base, with 10 bases spanning the gap. The table lists this clonotype with many counts. cDNA synthesis used a TRAV/TRBV-specific primer set for both chains. Amplification of TCRs used a constant-region primer and V-primer adapter for around 20 PCR cycles. In vitro transcription served to amplify the isolated mRNA. TCRdb reprocessed the reads with MiXCR, giving one entry per CDR3 protein. The sample has 45,000 to 75,000 distinct CDR3 sequences; roughly 24% are singletons. Described time point: before trial treatment. Nivolumab, ipilimumab, aspirin, low-dose cyclophosphamide and low-dose radiotherapy were all administered to the donors. Each eligible patient had an advanced solid tumor, and these tumors lacked tumor-infiltrating lymphocytes.

The rearrangement joins TRBV7-9 to TRBJ2-1; unclear D gene. This TCR came from a male donor with prostate cancer. Specimen: PBMCs, collected before treatment. The chain's CDR3 is CASSLIGVSYNEQFF. CDR3 nucleotide sequence: TGTGCCAGCAGCTTGATCGGAGTTTCCTACAATGAGCAGTTCTTC.